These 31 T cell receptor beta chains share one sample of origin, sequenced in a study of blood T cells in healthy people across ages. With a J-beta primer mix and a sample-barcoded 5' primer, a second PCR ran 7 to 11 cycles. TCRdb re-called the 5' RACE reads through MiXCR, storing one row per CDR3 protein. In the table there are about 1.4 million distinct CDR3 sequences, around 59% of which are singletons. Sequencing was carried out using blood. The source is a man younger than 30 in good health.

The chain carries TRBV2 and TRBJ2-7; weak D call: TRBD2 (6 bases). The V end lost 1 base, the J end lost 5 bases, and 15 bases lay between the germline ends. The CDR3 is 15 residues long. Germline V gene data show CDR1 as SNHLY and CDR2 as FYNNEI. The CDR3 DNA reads TGTGCCAGCAGTGAAGTTGGTCTAGCGATACACGAGCAGTACTTC. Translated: CASSEVGLAIHEQYF. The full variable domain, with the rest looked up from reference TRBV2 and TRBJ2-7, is EPEVTQTPSHQVTQMGQEVILRCVPISNHLYFYWYRQILGQKVEFLVSFYNNEISEKSEIFDDQFSVERPDGSNFTLKIRSTKLEDSAMYFCASSEVGLAIHEQYFGPGTRLTVT.

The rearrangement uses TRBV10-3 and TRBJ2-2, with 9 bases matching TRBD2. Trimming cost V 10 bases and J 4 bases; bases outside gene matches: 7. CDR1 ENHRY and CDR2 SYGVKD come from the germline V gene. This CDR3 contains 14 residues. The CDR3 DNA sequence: TGTGCCAGTAGCGGGAGAGGGGCCACCGGGGAGCTGTTTTTT. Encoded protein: CASSGRGATGELFF.

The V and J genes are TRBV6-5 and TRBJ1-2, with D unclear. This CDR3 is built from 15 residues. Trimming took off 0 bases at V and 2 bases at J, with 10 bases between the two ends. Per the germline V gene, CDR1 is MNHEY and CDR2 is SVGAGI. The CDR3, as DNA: TGTGCCAGCAGTTACTCAGGCAGAACAAACTATGGCTACACCTTC. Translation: CASSYSGRTNYGYTF.

CDR3: CASSYGTADSYEQYF. The CDR3 region has the DNA TGTGCCAGCAGTTACGGTACAGCCGACTCCTACGAGCAGTACTTC. The chain combines TRBV6-2 or TRBV6-3 with TRBJ2-7; D is uncertain. There are 15 residues in the CDR3. V shed 2 bases and J shed 0 bases, with 11 bases lying between them. CDR1 and CDR2 from the germline V gene are MNHEY and SVGEGT.

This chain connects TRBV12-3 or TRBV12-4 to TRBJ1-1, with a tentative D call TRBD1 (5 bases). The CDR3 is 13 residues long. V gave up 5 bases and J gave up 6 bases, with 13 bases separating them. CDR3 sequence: CASSPQTVSEAFF. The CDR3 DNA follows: TGTGCCAGCAGTCCCCAGACAGTTTCTGAAGCTTTCTTT.

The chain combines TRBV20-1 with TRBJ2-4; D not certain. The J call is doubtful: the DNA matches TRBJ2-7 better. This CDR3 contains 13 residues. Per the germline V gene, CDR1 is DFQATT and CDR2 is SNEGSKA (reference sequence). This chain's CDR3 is CSARDPLMDEQYF. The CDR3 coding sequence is TGCAGTGCTAGAGACCCCCTGATGGACGAGCAGTACTTC.

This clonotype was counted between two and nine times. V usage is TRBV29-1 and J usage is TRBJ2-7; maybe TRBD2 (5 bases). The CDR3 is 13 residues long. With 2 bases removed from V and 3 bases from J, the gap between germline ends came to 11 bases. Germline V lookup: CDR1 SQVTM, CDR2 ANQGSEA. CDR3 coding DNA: TGCAGCGTTGAATTGGAGGCTAGCTACGAGCAGTACTTC. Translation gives CSVELEASYEQYF.

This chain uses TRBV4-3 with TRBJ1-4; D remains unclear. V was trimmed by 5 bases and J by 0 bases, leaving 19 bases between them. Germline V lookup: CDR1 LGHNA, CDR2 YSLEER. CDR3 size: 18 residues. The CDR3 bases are TGCGCCAGCAGCAAAGGGTCGGGAATAGGGCCAACTAATGAAAAACTGTTTTTT. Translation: CASSKGSGIGPTNEKLFF.

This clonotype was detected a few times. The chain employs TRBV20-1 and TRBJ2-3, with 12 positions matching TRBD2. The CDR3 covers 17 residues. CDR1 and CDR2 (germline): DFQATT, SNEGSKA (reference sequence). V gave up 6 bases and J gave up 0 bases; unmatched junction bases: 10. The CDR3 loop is CSAAGLAGSGSTDTQYF. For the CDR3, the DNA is TGCAGTGCCGCGGGACTAGCGGGCTCAGGTAGCACAGATACGCAGTATTTT.

CDR3 sequence: CASSQDFRNTEAFF. The CDR3 DNA sequence: TGTGCCAGCAGCCAAGATTTCCGGAACACTGAAGCTTTCTTT. This chain connects TRBV3-1 to TRBJ1-1; no reliable D call. CDR3 length: 14 residues. The V gene lost 0 bases and the J gene lost 1 base, with 6 bases spanning the gap. Germline V gene data show CDR1 as LGHDT and CDR2 as YNNKEL (reference sequence).

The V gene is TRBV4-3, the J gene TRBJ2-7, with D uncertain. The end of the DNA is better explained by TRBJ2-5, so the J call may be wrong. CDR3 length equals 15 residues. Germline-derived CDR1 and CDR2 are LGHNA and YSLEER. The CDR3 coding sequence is TGCGCCAGCAGCCCCCAGGCCGTTGGGCGAGAGACCCAGTACTTC. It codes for CASSPQAVGRETQYF.

As DNA, the CDR3 is TGCGCCAGCAGATTAACCGGGACAGGGGCCGGCACCGGGGAGCTGTTTTTT. Residues: CASRLTGTGAGTGELFF. The rearrangement uses TRBV5-1 and TRBJ2-2; TRBD1 aligns across 10 bases. This CDR3 comprises 17 residues. The V gene end was trimmed by 5 bases and the J gene end by 4 bases; junction bases not matched to a gene: 11. Germline CDR1 is SGHRS and CDR2 is YFSETQ. Looking up the rest from reference TRBV5-1 and TRBJ2-2 gives the full variable domain: KAGVTQTPRYLIKTRGQQVTLSCSPISGHRSVSWYQQTPGQGLQFLFEYFSETQRNKGNFPGRFSGRQFSNSRSEMNVSTLELGDSALYLCASRLTGTGAGTGELFFGEGSRLTVL.

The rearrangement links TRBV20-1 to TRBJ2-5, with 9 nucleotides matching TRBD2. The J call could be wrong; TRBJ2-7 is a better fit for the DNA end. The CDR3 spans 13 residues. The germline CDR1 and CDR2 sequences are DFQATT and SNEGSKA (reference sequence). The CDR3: CSAISGGLYEQYF. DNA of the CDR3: TGCAGTGCTATTAGCGGGGGTTTATACGAGCAGTACTTC.

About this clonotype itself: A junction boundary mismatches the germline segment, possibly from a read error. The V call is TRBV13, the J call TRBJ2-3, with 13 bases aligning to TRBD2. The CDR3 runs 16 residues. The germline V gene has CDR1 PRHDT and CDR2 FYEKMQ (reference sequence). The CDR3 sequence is CANSFRTSGRGNTQYF. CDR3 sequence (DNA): TGTGCCAACAGCTTCCGGACTAGCGGGAGAGGGAATACGCAGTATTTT.

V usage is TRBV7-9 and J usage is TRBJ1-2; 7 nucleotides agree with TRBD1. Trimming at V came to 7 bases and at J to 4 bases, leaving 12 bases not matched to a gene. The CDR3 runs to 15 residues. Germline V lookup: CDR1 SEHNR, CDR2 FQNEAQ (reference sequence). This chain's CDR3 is CASIQTGMPTYGYTF. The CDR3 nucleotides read TGTGCCAGCATCCAGACAGGGATGCCTACCTATGGCTACACCTTC.

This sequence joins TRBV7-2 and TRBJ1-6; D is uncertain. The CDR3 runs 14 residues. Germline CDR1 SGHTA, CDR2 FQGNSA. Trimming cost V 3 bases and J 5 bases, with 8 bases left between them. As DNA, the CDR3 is TGTGCCAGCAGCTTCGGGGTAAATAATTCACCCCTCCACTTT. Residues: CASSFGVNNSPLHF.

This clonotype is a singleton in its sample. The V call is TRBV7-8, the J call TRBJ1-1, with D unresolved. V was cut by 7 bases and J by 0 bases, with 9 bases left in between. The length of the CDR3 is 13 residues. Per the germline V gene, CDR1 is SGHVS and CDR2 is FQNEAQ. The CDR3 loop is CASKWGMNTEAFF. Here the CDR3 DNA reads TGTGCCAGCAAGTGGGGAATGAACACTGAAGCTTTCTTT.

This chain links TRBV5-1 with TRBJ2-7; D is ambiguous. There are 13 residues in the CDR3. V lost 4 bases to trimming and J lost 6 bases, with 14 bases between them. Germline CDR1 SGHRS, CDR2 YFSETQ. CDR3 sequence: CASSVEWAVEQYF. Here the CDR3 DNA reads TGCGCCAGCAGCGTCGAGTGGGCAGTCGAGCAGTACTTC. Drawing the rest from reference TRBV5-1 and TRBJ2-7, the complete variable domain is KAGVTQTPRYLIKTRGQQVTLSCSPISGHRSVSWYQQTPGQGLQFLFEYFSETQRNKGNFPGRFSGRQFSNSRSEMNVSTLELGDSALYLCASSVEWAVEQYFGPGTRLTVT.

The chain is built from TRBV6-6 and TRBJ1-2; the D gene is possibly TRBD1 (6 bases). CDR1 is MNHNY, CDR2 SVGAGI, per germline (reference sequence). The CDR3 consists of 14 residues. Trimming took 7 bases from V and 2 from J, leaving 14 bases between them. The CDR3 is CASTATGFNYGYTF. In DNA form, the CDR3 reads TGTGCCAGCACTGCGACAGGTTTCAACTATGGCTACACCTTC.

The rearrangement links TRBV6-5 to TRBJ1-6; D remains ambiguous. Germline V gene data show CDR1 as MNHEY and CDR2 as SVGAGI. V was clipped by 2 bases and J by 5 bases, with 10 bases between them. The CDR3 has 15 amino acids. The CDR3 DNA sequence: TGTGCCAGCAGTTACACGCAGGATAATAATTCACCCCTCCACTTT. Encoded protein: CASSYTQDNNSPLHF.

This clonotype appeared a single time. CDR3 in amino acids: CSVEDTSSETQYF. The CDR3 DNA reads TGCAGCGTTGAAGATACTAGCTCGGAGACCCAGTACTTC. The chain carries TRBV29-1 and TRBJ2-7; maybe TRBD2 (6 bases). Near its end, the DNA agrees better with TRBJ2-5, so the J call may be wrong. This CDR3 has 13 residues. Germline CDR1 is SQVTM and CDR2 is ANQGSEA.

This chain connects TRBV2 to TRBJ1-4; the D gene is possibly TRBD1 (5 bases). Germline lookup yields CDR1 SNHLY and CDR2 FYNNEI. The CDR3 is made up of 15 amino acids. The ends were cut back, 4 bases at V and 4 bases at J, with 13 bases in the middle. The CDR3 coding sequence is TGTGCCAGCAGTGGTGATCAGGGATTTAATGAAAAACTGTTTTTT. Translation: CASSGDQGFNEKLFF. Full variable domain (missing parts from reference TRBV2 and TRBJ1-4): EPEVTQTPSHQVTQMGQEVILRCVPISNHLYFYWYRQILGQKVEFLVSFYNNEISEKSEIFDDQFSVERPDGSNFTLKIRSTKLEDSAMYFCASSGDQGFNEKLFFGSGTQLSVL.

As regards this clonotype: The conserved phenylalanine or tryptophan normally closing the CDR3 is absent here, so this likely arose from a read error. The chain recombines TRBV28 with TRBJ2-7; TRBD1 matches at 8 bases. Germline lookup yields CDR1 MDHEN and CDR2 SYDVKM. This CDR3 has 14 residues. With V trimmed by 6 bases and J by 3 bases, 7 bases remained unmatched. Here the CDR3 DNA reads TGTGCCAGCAGCCTCCCAGGGGGCCTCTACGAGCAGTACTTA. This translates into CASSLPGGLYEQYL.

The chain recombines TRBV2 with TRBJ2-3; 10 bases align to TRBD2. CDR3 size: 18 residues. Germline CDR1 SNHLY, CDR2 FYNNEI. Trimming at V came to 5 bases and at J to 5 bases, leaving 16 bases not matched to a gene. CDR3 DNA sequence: TGTGCCAGCAGTACCCAAAGGGCTAGCGGGAGTTATGGAGATACGCAGTATTTT. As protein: CASSTQRASGSYGDTQYF.

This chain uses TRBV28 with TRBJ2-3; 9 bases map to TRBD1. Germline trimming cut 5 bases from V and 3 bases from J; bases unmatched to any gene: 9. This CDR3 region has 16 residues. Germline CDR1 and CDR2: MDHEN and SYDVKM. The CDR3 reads CASSPTGGEITDTQYF. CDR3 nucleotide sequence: TGTGCCAGCAGTCCTACAGGGGGCGAGATAACAGATACGCAGTATTTT.

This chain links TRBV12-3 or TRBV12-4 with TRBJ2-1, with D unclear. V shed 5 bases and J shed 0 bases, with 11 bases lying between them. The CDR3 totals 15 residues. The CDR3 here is CASSGSESSYNEQFF. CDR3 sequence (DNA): TGTGCCAGCAGTGGAAGCGAGAGCTCCTACAATGAGCAGTTCTTC.

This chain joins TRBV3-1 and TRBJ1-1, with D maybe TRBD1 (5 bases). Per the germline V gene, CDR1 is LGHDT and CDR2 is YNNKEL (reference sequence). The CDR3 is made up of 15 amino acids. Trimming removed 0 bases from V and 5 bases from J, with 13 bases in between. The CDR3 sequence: CASSQEPGLGTEAFF. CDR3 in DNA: TGTGCCAGCAGCCAAGAGCCAGGGTTAGGGACTGAAGCTTTCTTT.

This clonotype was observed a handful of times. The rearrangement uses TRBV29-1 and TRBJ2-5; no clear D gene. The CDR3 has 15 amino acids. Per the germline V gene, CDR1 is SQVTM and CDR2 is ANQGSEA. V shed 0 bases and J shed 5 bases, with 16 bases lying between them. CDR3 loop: CSVEDFRPSVETQYF. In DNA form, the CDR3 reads TGCAGCGTTGAAGATTTTCGCCCCTCAGTGGAGACCCAGTACTTC.

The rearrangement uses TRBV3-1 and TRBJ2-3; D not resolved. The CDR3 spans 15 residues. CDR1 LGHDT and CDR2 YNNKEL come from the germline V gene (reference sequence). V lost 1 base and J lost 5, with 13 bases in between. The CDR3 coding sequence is TGTGCCAGCAGCCAAGGAAACTGGTGGGGAGATACGCAGTATTTT. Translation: CASSQGNWWGDTQYF.

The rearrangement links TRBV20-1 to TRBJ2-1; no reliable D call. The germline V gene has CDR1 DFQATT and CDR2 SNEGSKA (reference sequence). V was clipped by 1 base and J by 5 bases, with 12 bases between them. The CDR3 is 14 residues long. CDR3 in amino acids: CSARAPDADNEQFF. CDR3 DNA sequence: TGCAGTGCTAGAGCCCCGGACGCGGACAATGAGCAGTTCTTC.

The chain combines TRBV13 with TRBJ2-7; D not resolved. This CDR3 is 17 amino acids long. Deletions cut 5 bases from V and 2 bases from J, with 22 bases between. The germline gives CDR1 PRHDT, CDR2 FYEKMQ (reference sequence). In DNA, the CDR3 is TGTGCCAGCAGCGTTAACCAGGTTCCCACTGCGCCCTACGAGCAGTACTTC. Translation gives CASSVNQVPTAPYEQYF.